Each of the 29 T cell receptor beta chains below was sequenced from the same sample in a study of blood T cell repertoires in COVID-19. Measured with immunoSEQ multiplex PCR; TCRdb has only the in-frame clones, and not every one. The repertoire consists of thousands of clones, with 85% to 90% occurring once and the leading ten covering more than 4%. The sequencing sample was made of peripheral blood. These receptors were collected from an older man with active COVID-19.

This clone is a singleton in its sample. V and J are TRBV5-1 and TRBJ2-7; 8 positions agree with TRBD1. The CDR3 is 14 amino acids. V was clipped by 4 bases and J by 5 bases; unmatched bases: 8. Germline V gives CDR1 SGHRS, CDR2 YFSETQ. CDR3 amino acids: CASSARTDRDEQYF. The CDR3 DNA sequence: TGCGCCAGCAGCGCGCGTACGGACAGGGACGAGCAGTACTTC. Complete variable domain (other parts from reference TRBV5-1 and TRBJ2-7): KAGVTQTPRYLIKTRGQQVTLSCSPISGHRSVSWYQQTPGQGLQFLFEYFSETQRNKGNFPGRFSGRQFSNSRSEMNVSTLELGDSALYLCASSARTDRDEQYFGPGTRLTVT.

The chain joins TRBV29-1 to TRBJ2-3; D might be TRBD1 (5 bases). Germline assignment: CDR1 SQVTM and CDR2 ANQGSEA. Trimming left V 3 bases short and J 5 bases short, with 9 bases between. The CDR3 runs 12 residues. The CDR3 sequence: CSVDSGQDTQYF. The CDR3 DNA sequence: TGCAGCGTTGATTCAGGGCAAGATACGCAGTATTTT.

The chain couples TRBV19 to TRBJ2-5; maybe TRBD1 (7 bases). The CDR3 is made up of 15 amino acids. Trimming left V 7 bases short and J 9 bases short, with 24 bases between. Germline lookup yields CDR1 LNHDA and CDR2 SQIVND (reference sequence). For the CDR3, the DNA is TGTGCCAGTAAGGAGGTCGGGGGCTTCCAGGGGGCCCAGTACTTC. Translated, it gives CASKEVGGFQGAQYF.

The chain links TRBV7-9 to TRBJ2-7; D gene ambiguous. There are 11 residues in the CDR3. The V gene's germline CDR1 is SEHNR and CDR2 FQNEAQ (reference sequence). V lost 4 bases and J 4 bases, leaving 5 bases between the germline ends. CDR3 residues: CASSSDYEQYF. DNA of the CDR3: TGTGCCAGCAGCTCAGATTACGAGCAGTACTTC.

CDR3 DNA: TGTGCCAGCAGCTCCGGAGCGGGAGGGGGCGGAGAGACCCAGTACTTC. Its protein product is CASSSGAGGGGETQYF. The rearrangement joins TRBV5-4 to TRBJ2-5; 10 nucleotides match TRBD2. This CDR3 has 16 amino acids. Germline CDR1 reads SGHNT; CDR2 reads YYREEE (reference sequence). V was clipped by 3 bases and J by 4 bases; unmatched bases: 9.

The rearrangement joins TRBV7-8 to TRBJ2-5; D is unresolved. Germline-derived CDR1 and CDR2 are SGHVS and FQNEAQ. The CDR3 runs to 13 residues. V was cut by 5 bases and J by 4 bases, with 11 bases left in between. The CDR3 sequence is CASSGGTGETQYF. As DNA, the CDR3 is TGTGCCAGCAGCGGCGGCACGGGAGAGACCCAGTACTTC.

This rearrangement joins TRBV14 to TRBJ2-5, with TRBD1 matching 12 bases. Germline assignment: CDR1 SGHDN and CDR2 FVKESK. The CDR3 spans 15 residues. V lost 4 bases and J lost 5; bases outside the gene matches: 5. CDR3 amino acids: CASSRDRGLTETQYF. CDR3 DNA: TGTGCCAGCAGCCGGGACAGGGGGCTTACGGAGACCCAGTACTTC.

The chain has TRBV27 and TRBJ2-1; a weak D match, TRBD2 (6 bases). Germline-derived CDR1 and CDR2 are MNHEY and SMNVEV (reference sequence). The CDR3 is 14 amino acids. Trimming cost V 3 bases and J 1 base, with 7 bases left between them. The CDR3 DNA reads TGTGCCAGCAGTTTCGGGGGATCCTACAATGAGCAGTTCTTC. Translating gives CASSFGGSYNEQFF.

V is TRBV19 and J is TRBJ2-5, with D hard to call. The germline V gene encodes CDR1 LNHDA and CDR2 SQIVND (reference sequence). Trimming shortened V by 3 bases and J by 4 bases, and 9 bases separated the two germline ends. There are 13 residues in the CDR3. CDR3 sequence (DNA): TGTGCCAGTAGTATCTACTTCTTAGAGACCCAGTACTTC. It yields the protein CASSIYFLETQYF.

This clone was seen a single time. The chain joins TRBV10-3 to TRBJ2-1; D is ambiguous. The V gene lost 6 bases and the J gene lost 0 bases, with 15 bases spanning the gap. Looked up from germline, CDR1 is ENHRY and CDR2 is SYGVKD. The CDR3 is 16 residues long. The CDR3 protein is CAIRGASESSYNEQFF. The DNA of the CDR3 is TGTGCCATCAGAGGAGCGTCCGAAAGCTCCTACAATGAGCAGTTCTTC.

J is TRBJ2-1 and V is TRBV11-1, with TRBD2 identical over 10 bases. The CDR3 is made up of 15 amino acids. J was trimmed by 10 bases and V by 3 bases; bases with no gene match: 9. The V gene's germline CDR1 is SGHAT and CDR2 FQDESV (reference sequence). The CDR3 here is CASSFRAGGPVEQFF. Here the CDR3 DNA reads TGTGCCAGCAGCTTTAGAGCGGGAGGGCCGGTGGAGCAGTTCTTC. The full variable domain, with the rest looked up from reference TRBV11-1 and TRBJ2-1, is EAEVAQSPRYKITEKSQAVAFWCDPISGHATLYWYRQILGQGPELLVQFQDESVVDDSQLPKDRFSAERLKGVDSTLKIQPAELGDSAMYLCASSFRAGGPVEQFFGPGTRLTVL.

The gene calls are TRBV3-1 (or the pseudogene TRBV3-2) and TRBJ1-2; D unresolved. V lost 6 bases, J lost 3 bases, and 11 bases lay in between. From germline, CDR1 is LGHDT and CDR2 YNNKEL (reference sequence). The CDR3 has 13 amino acids. CDR3 DNA sequence: TGTGCCAGCAGTCCAACGCAGTACTATGGCTACACCTTC. It translates to CASSPTQYYGYTF.

This rearrangement joins TRBV6-5 to TRBJ1-1; D might be TRBD1 (5 bases). The CDR3 sequence is 15 residues long. Looked up from germline, CDR1 is MNHEY and CDR2 is SVGAGI. With 5 bases removed from V and 5 bases from J, the gap between germline ends came to 18 bases. CDR3 protein: CASSPGPGEGTEAFF. The CDR3, as DNA: TGTGCCAGCAGTCCGGGCCCGGGAGAGGGGACTGAAGCTTTCTTT.

V gene TRBV6-4 combines with J gene TRBJ2-5; 7 bases map to TRBD2. The length of the CDR3 is 16 residues. From germline, CDR1 is MRHNA and CDR2 SNTAGT. The J segment lost 5 bases and the V segment lost 2 bases, leaving 11 bases of the junction unmatched. The CDR3 region has the DNA TGTGCCAGCAGTGACAGAAGGACTAGGGAGTTGGAGACCCAGTACTTC. Translation gives CASSDRRTRELETQYF.

This rearrangement joins TRBV4-1 to TRBJ2-5, with 11 bases aligning to TRBD2. Germline-derived CDR1 and CDR2 are MGHRA and YSYEKL. The V segment lost 4 bases and the J segment 2 bases; nucleotides outside the gene matches: 3. There are 15 residues in the CDR3. CDR3 region: CASSLAGGIQETQYF. In DNA form, the CDR3 reads TGCGCCAGCAGCCTAGCGGGAGGGATTCAAGAGACCCAGTACTTC.

The genes are TRBV5-4 and TRBJ2-2; D possibly corresponds to TRBD1 (5 bases). The CDR3 length is 15 residues. Deletions cut 0 bases from V and 0 bases from J, with 6 bases between. Germline assignment: CDR1 SGHNT and CDR2 YYREEE (reference sequence). The CDR3 protein is CASSLGQSNTGELFF. Written as DNA, the CDR3 is TGTGCCAGCAGCTTGGGACAGTCGAACACCGGGGAGCTGTTTTTT.

This chain links TRBV6-5 with TRBJ2-2; D is undetermined. This CDR3 region has 16 residues. The V gene's germline CDR1 is MNHEY and CDR2 SVGAGI. V lost 1 base, J lost 2 bases, and 11 bases lay in between. This CDR3 is CASSYFSRTNTGELFF. CDR3 in DNA: TGTGCCAGCAGTTACTTTTCCCGAACTAACACCGGGGAGCTGTTTTTT.

J is TRBJ1-5 and V is TRBV6-1; D may be TRBD1 (6 bases). CDR1 and CDR2 from the germline V gene are MNHNS and SASEGT. V was trimmed by 1 base and J by 4 bases, leaving 11 bases between them. CDR3 length: 15 amino acids. The CDR3 spells CASSEGTAGNQPQHF. CDR3 DNA: TGTGCCAGCAGTGAAGGGACAGCAGGAAATCAGCCCCAGCATTTT.

V gene TRBV30 combines with J gene TRBJ1-1; D is perhaps TRBD1 (6 bases). Germline V gene lookup returns CDR1 GTSNPN and CDR2 SVGIG (reference sequence). The CDR3 consists of 12 residues. V dropped 2 bases and J dropped 8 bases, with 12 bases sitting between them. CDR3 sequence: CAWSRGGAEAFF. As DNA, the CDR3 is TGTGCCTGGAGTAGGGGGGGCGCAGAAGCTTTCTTT.

V is TRBV28 and J is TRBJ2-7, with 7 bases fitting TRBD2. The germline V gene encodes CDR1 MDHEN and CDR2 SYDVKM. V shed 2 bases and J 3 bases; nucleotides not matched to a gene: 7. There are 15 residues in the CDR3. The CDR3: CASSLMVAGYYEQYF. In DNA form, the CDR3 reads TGTGCCAGCAGTTTAATGGTAGCGGGTTACTACGAGCAGTACTTC.

V is TRBV9 and J is TRBJ2-3; the D gene is possibly TRBD2 (5 bases). CDR1 is SGDLS, CDR2 YYNGEE, per germline. The V and J ends lost 3 bases and 1 base respectively, with 15 bases between them. CDR3 length: 16 amino acids. DNA for the CDR3: TGTGCCAGCAGCGCGAGCGGAAGTCCCCGCACAGATACGCAGTATTTT. It is translated as CASSASGSPRTDTQYF.

CDR3 in amino acids: CASSLGQGAYNEQFF. CDR3 sequence (DNA): TGTGCCAGCAGCTTGGGACAGGGGGCCTACAATGAGCAGTTCTTC. The chain carries TRBV5-4 and TRBJ2-1, with 9 bases fitting TRBD1. Per the germline V gene, CDR1 is SGHNT and CDR2 is YYREEE (reference sequence). The CDR3 totals 15 residues. Losses at the gene ends were 0 bases for V and 2 bases for J; bases not matched to a gene: 0.

This chain uses TRBV9 with TRBJ2-6; D gene ambiguous. V was shortened by 0 bases and J by 0 bases, with 4 bases between the two germline ends. The CDR3 is 15 residues long. Per the germline V gene, CDR1 is SGDLS and CDR2 is YYNGEE. The CDR3 bases are TGTGCCAGCAGCGTAGCAGGCTCTGGGGCCAACGTCCTGACTTTC. Its protein product is CASSVAGSGANVLTF. The full variable domain, in which reference TRBV9 and TRBJ2-6 provide the parts outside the CDR3, is DSGVTQTPKHLITATGQRVTLRCSPRSGDLSVYWYQQSLDQGLQFLIQYYNGEERAKGNILERFSAQQFPDLHSELNLSSLELGDSALYFCASSVAGSGANVLTFGAGSRLTVL.

V usage is TRBV5-1 and J usage is TRBJ2-6; D gene unclear. The ends were cut back, 2 bases at V and 4 bases at J, with 4 bases in the middle. This CDR3 spans 13 amino acids. Germline CDR1 SGHRS, CDR2 YFSETQ. The CDR3 loop reads CASSFLGANVLTF. In DNA form, the CDR3 reads TGCGCCAGCAGCTTCCTCGGGGCCAACGTCCTGACTTTC.

This clone came up once. The V and J genes are TRBV5-6 and TRBJ1-5; D gene uncertain. CDR3 length: 16 residues. The V and J ends lost 5 bases and 2 bases respectively, with 17 bases between them. Germline V gene sequence: CDR1 SGHDT, CDR2 YYEEEE. This chain's CDR3 is CASSLAEGSGNQPQHF. DNA of the CDR3: TGTGCCAGCAGTCTCGCGGAAGGCTCTGGCAATCAGCCCCAGCATTTT.

The gene calls are TRBV27 and TRBJ1-3; D remains ambiguous. Trimming pared 2 bases from V and 3 bases from J, leaving 5 bases between. Germline V gene lookup returns CDR1 MNHEY and CDR2 SMNVEV (reference sequence). The CDR3 covers 13 residues. CDR3 region: CASSLTSGNTIYF. The CDR3, as DNA: TGTGCCAGCAGTTTAACAAGTGGAAACACCATATATTTT.

This clone showed up just a few times. The chain is built from TRBV6-5 and TRBJ1-4, with unresolved D. Between the trimmed V and J ends, which lost 6 bases and 0 bases, there was a span of 11 bases. The CDR3 covers 15 residues. In germline, CDR1 is MNHEY, CDR2 SVGAGI. Here the CDR3 DNA reads TGTGCCAGCAGGGGCGGGGTAGCAACTAATGAAAAACTGTTTTTT. Residues: CASRGGVATNEKLFF.

The chain recombines TRBV18 with TRBJ1-1, with 7 bases identical to TRBD1. This CDR3 is built from 15 residues. V gave up 3 bases and J gave up 4 bases; unmatched junction bases: 8. Per germline, CDR1 KGHSH and CDR2 LQKENI. This chain's CDR3 is CASSPIIQGTTEAFF. CDR3 sequence (DNA): TGTGCCAGCTCACCGATCATACAGGGGACCACTGAAGCTTTCTTT.

The J gene is TRBJ1-1, the V gene TRBV4-1, with D possibly TRBD1 on 5 matching bases. The V gene lost 1 base and the J gene lost 10 bases, with 16 bases spanning the gap. This CDR3 has 14 amino acids. Per germline, CDR1 MGHRA and CDR2 YSYEKL. In DNA form, the CDR3 reads TGCGCCAGCAGCCAAGGAAAAGGGGCAGCCTTAGCTTTCTTT. It codes for CASSQGKGAALAFF.